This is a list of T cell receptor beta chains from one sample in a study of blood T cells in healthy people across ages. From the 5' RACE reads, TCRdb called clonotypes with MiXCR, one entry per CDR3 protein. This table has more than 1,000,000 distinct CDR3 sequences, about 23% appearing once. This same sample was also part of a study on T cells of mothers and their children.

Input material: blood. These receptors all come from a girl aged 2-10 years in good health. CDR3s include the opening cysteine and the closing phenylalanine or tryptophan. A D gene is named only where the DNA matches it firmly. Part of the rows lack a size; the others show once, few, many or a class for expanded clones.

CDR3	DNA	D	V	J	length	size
CASSPDRGSKNIQYF	TGTGCCAGCAGCCCAGACAGGGGATCCAAAAACATTCAGTACTTC	TRBD1	TRBV7-9	TRBJ2-4	15	few
CASSARDRGLNEQFF	TGTGCCAGCAGTGCCCGGGACAGGGGCCTCAATGAGCAGTTCTTC	TRBD1	TRBV6-1	TRBJ2-1	15	-
CASSIGGTASYEQYF	TGTGCCAGTAGTATAGGGGGGACTGCAAGCTACGAGCAGTACTTC	-	TRBV19	TRBJ2-7	15	few
CASSLDRHEAFF	TGTGCCAGCAGTCTCGACAGACATGAAGCTTTCTTT	-	TRBV11-2	TRBJ1-1	12	-
CSVDGIFMNPEAFF	TGCAGCGTTGATGGAATATTTATGAACCCTGAAGCTTTCTTT	-	TRBV29-1	TRBJ1-1	14	-
CASSLALTGETEVQFF	TGCGCCAGCAGCTTGGCCCTGACAGGGGAAACAGAGGTGCAGTTCTTC	TRBD1	TRBV5-1	TRBJ2-1	16	-
CASSNSGTDLYEQYF	TGTGCTAGCAGCAACTCCGGGACCGATCTATACGAGCAGTACTTC	-	TRBV7-7	TRBJ2-7	15	-
CASSARDPPTIQYF	TGTGCCAGCAGCGCTAGGGATCCTCCTACCATTCAGTACTTC	-	TRBV7-9	TRBJ2-4	14	-
CASSGSKGTDTQYF	TGTGCCAGCAGCGGGAGTAAGGGCACAGATACGCAGTATTTT	-	TRBV11-3	TRBJ2-3	14	few
CASRDRDADTGELFF	TGTGCCAGCAGGGACCGAGACGCGGACACCGGGGAGCTGTTTTTT	-	TRBV3-1	TRBJ2-2	15	-
CSARDPQGRSPLHF	TGCAGTGCTAGAGATCCCCAGGGACGGTCACCCCTCCACTTT	-	TRBV20-1	TRBJ1-6	14	few
CASSQDYGGYEQYF	TGTGCCAGCAGCCAAGATTACGGGGGCTACGAGCAGTACTTC	-	TRBV14	TRBJ2-7	14	-
CASSLARRTSSYNEQFF	TGTGCCAGCAGCTTGGCCCGTCGGACTAGCTCCTACAATGAGCAGTTCTTC	TRBD2	TRBV5-5	TRBJ2-1	17	-
CSASNPILNSYNEQFF	TGCAGTGCATCGAACCCCATCCTGAACTCCTACAATGAGCAGTTCTTC	-	TRBV20-1	TRBJ2-1	16	few
CASSITGLAGDEQFF	TGTGCCAGCAGCATTACGGGACTAGCGGGAGATGAGCAGTTCTTC	TRBD2	TRBV6-2/TRBV6-3	TRBJ2-1	15	-
CASSQTGGEGYTF	TGCGCCAGCAGCCAAACAGGGGGGGAAGGCTACACCTTC	TRBD1	TRBV4-1	TRBJ1-2	13	-
CAAAPGTDTQYF	TGCGCCGCCGCACCAGGCACAGATACGCAGTATTTT	-	TRBV20-1	TRBJ2-3	12	few
CASNGRRENYGYTF	TGTGCCAGCAATGGCAGGAGAGAAAACTATGGCTACACCTTC	-	TRBV13	TRBJ1-2	14	-
CASSYTRDYNEQFF	TGTGCCAGCAGTTATACTAGAGACTACAATGAGCAGTTCTTC	-	TRBV6-5	TRBJ2-1	14	-
CASRPPGTAGVELFF	TGTGCCAGCAGGCCCCCAGGGACCGCGGGGGTGGAACTGTTTTTT	-	TRBV28	TRBJ1-4	15	few
CASSRGGASEQFF	TGTGCCAGCAGCCGGGGGGGGGCAAGTGAGCAGTTCTTC	TRBD2	TRBV11-1	TRBJ2-1	13	-
CASSVAALWSIQYF	TGTGCCAGCTCAGTAGCCGCTCTATGGAGCATTCAGTACTTC	-	TRBV18	TRBJ2-4	14	few
CSARGATNSYEQYF	TGCAGTGCTAGAGGGGCGACAAATTCCTACGAGCAGTACTTC	-	TRBV20-1	TRBJ2-7	14	few
CASSPIAGTYNEQFF	TGTGCCAGCAGTCCCATAGCGGGGACCTACAATGAGCAGTTCTTC	TRBD2	TRBV27	TRBJ2-1	15	few
CSVAPSGAVYNEQFF	TGCAGCGTTGCCCCTAGCGGAGCAGTTTACAATGAGCAGTTCTTC	TRBD2	TRBV29-1	TRBJ2-1	15	-
CASSPGSGRTALHF	TGTGCCAGCAGCCCCGGTTCGGGAAGGACAGCCCTCCACTTT	-	TRBV28	TRBJ1-6	14	-
CASSLAQGGYNEQFF	TGTGCCAGCAGTTTAGCGCAGGGGGGGTACAATGAGCAGTTCTTC	-	TRBV12-3/TRBV12-4	TRBJ2-1	15	-
CASSLSQGDQTQYF	TGTGCCAGCAGCTTATCTCAAGGGGACCAGACCCAGTACTTC	-	TRBV7-6	TRBJ2-5	14	-
CASSINLFRTTEAFF	TGTGCCAGTAGTATAAACCTTTTTAGGACCACTGAAGCTTTCTTT	-	TRBV19	TRBJ1-1	15	few
CASSPLVASYNEQFF	TGTGCCAGCTCACCATTGGTTGCCTCCTACAATGAGCAGTTCTTC	-	TRBV18	TRBJ2-1	15	-
CASSEYSRRTYEQYF	TGTGCCAGCAGTGAATATAGCAGGCGAACCTACGAGCAGTACTTC	-	TRBV6-1	TRBJ2-7	15	-
CAISLGLAGAGDTQYF	TGTGCCATCAGTTTGGGACTAGCGGGGGCCGGAGATACGCAGTATTTT	TRBD2	TRBV10-3	TRBJ2-3	16	-
CSVAGTGPYEQYF	TGCAGCGTTGCCGGGACAGGGCCCTACGAGCAGTACTTC	TRBD1	TRBV29-1	TRBJ2-7	13	-
CASSKRGAGESRNQPQHF	TGTGCCAGCAGTAAAAGGGGGGCTGGGGAATCCCGCAATCAGCCCCAGCATTTT	-	TRBV6-1	TRBJ1-5	18	-
CASSPKAHEQFF	TGTGCCAGCAGTCCGAAAGCGCATGAGCAGTTCTTC	-	TRBV2	TRBJ2-1	12	-